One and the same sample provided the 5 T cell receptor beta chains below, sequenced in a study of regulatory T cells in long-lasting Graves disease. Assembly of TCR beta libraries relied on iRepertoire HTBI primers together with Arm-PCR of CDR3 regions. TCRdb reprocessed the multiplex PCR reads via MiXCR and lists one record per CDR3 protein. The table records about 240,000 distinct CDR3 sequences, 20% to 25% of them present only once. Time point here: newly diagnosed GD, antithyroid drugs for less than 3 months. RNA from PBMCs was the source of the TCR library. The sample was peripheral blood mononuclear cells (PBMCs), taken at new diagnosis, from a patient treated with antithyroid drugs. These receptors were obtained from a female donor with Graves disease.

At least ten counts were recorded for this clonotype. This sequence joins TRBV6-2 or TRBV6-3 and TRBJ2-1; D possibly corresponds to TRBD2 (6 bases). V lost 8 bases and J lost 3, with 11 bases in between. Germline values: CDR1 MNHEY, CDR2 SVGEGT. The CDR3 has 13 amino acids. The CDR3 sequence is CASSGLLYNEQFF. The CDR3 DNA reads TGTGCCAGCTCGGGACTTCTCTACAATGAGCAGTTCTTC.

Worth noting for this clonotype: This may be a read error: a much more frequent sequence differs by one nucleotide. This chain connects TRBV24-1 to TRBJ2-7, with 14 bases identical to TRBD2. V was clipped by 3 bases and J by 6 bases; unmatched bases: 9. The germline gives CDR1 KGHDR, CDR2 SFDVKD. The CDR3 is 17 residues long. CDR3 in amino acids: CATSDLGLAGGPAEQYF. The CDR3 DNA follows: TGTGCCACCAGTGATCTCGGACTAGCGGGAGGTCCGGCCGAGCAGTACTTC.

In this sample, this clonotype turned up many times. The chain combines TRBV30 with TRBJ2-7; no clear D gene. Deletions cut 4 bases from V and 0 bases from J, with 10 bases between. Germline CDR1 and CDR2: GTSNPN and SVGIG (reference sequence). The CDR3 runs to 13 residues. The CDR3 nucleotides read TGTGCCTGGACCACCGGGCTCTCCTACGAGCAGTACTTC. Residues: CAWTTGLSYEQYF.

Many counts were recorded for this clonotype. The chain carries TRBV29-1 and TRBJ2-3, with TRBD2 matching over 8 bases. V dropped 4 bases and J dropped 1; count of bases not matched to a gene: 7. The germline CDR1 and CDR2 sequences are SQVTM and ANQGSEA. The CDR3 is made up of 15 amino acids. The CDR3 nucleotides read TGCAGCGTTGCCCAAGCGGGAGCTGGCACAGATACGCAGTATTTT. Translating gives CSVAQAGAGTDTQYF.

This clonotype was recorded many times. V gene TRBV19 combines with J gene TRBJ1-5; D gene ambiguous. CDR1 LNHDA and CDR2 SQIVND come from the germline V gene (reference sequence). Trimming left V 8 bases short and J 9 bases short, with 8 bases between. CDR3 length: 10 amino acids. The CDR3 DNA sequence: TGTGCCAGTGGCCTGAGGCCCCAGCATTTT. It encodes CASGLRPQHF.